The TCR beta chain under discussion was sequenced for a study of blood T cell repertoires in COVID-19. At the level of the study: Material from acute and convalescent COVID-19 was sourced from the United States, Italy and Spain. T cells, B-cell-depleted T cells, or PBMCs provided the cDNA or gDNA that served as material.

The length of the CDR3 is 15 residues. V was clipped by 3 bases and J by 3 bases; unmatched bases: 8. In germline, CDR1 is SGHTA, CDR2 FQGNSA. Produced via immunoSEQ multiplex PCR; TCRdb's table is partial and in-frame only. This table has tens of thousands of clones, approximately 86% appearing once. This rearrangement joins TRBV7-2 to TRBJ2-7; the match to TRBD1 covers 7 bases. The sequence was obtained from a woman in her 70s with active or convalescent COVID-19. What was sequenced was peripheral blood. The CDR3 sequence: CASSLPHRGIYEQYF. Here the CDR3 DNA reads TGTGCCAGCAGCTTGCCCCACAGGGGAATCTACGAGCAGTACTTC.